The entry below describes one TCR beta chain. No count is recorded, yet this clone rates as medium-sized (0.01 to 0.1%) from its frequency. Its recognized antigen is unknown. The sequenced fragment ends 3 residues before the CDR3 boundary, so the rest is inferred from the germline J gene. The treatment or condition label here, explained by the study, means: autologous CTL019 cells: CD19 CAR with 4-1BB and CD3 zeta domains. The CD19 CAR incorporated TCR zeta and 4-1BB costimulatory signaling domains. Leukapheresis was used to collect T cells from peripheral blood for manufacturing CTL019. The DNeasy Blood and Tissue Kit was used to extract genomic DNA from pre-infusion T cells, peripheral blood, or sorted post-infusion T cells. Deep sequencing of the TCR beta chain was done using the immunoSEQ assay. From the authors' description of their analysis: Only productive TCR beta rearrangements were used to compute clonotype frequencies. Drawn from immuneACCESS, this table holds only the in-frame rearrangements with V and J called that TCRdb kept. Clones are partly lost; checked studies trace under half to an unresolved V gene and leave the rest unexplained. D and trimming come from the DNA, and the V and J calls and clone size come from that table. This specimen's table enumerates about 25,000 clones. 1.9% of the sample is in the top ten clones.

CDR3 length: 13 amino acids, cysteine to phenylalanine. Only the CDR3 bases that were read are kept: 30 of them, in frame from base 1. CDR1 SGHDN and CDR2 FVKESK are derived from the germline V gene. V is clipped by 2 bases and J by 3 bases, and the sequence between their germline boundaries is 6 bases long. The record originates from a study of TET2 disruption in CD19-targeted CAR T cells (dated by TCRdb to between 2018 and 2020). About the full investigation: The number of samples was determined by the original clinical trial design and by which samples were available, and no additional inclusion criteria were applied. Results the study describes overall, beyond this receptor: The conclusions about the patient's CAR T cells were based on extensive analysis of only one subject.

The material sequenced was CD8- CAR+ T cells sorted from cultured blood T cells, taken for CD19 CAR T cell therapy. This sample's cell subset or site label indicates: CD8-negative CAR-positive T cells from the infusion product. The source is a man in his sixties or seventies with chronic lymphocytic leukemia. The rearrangement joined TRBV14 to TRBJ2-3; no D segment can be confidently identified. Incomplete CDR3 DNA: TGTGCCAGCAGCCAATCGAGGACAGATACG. The translation is CASSQSRTDT. The entire CDR3 reads CASSQSRTDTQYF.